This T cell receptor beta chain stems from a study of T cells in Graves' hyperthyroidism and ophthalmopathy. From RNA transcripts, TCR beta CDR3 regions were amplified. A first-round RT-PCR of the TCR CDR3 used the HTBI primer set. TCRdb fed the multiplex PCR reads into MiXCR, producing one record per CDR3 protein. The repertoire holds 550,000 to 800,000 distinct CDR3 sequences, with around 16% as singletons. The CDR3 has 13 amino acids. V lost 2 bases to trimming and J lost 1 base, with 8 bases between them. Germline lookup yields CDR1 DFQATT and CDR2 SNEGSKA (reference sequence). The sample comprised blood. This sequence originates from a man aged 50-59 years with Graves' hyperthyroidism. The rearrangement uses TRBV20-1 and TRBJ1-2, with D possibly matching TRBD1 (6 bases). The CDR3, as DNA: TGCAGTGCTAGACACAGGGTTAACTATGGCTACACCTTC. It specifies CSARHRVNYGYTF.